One and the same sample provided the 15 T cell receptor beta chains below, sequenced in a study of identical twins. TCRdb reprocessed the 5' RACE reads with MiXCR, giving one entry per CDR3 protein. The sample records approximately 280,000 distinct CDR3 sequences, about 8.1% being singletons. These data are also associated with another study on yellow fever vaccine responses in identical twins.

Material: memory (CD45RO+) T cells sorted from blood. These receptors came from a woman younger than 30 in good health.

This clonotype was seen ten or more times. V and J are TRBV9 and TRBJ2-1; 8 nucleotides agree with TRBD2. This CDR3 has 17 amino acids. In germline, CDR1 is SGDLS, CDR2 YYNGEE. The V and J ends lost 4 bases and 10 bases, in that order; junction bases with no gene match: 19. CDR3 amino acids: CASSPALSGTRGGEQFF. CDR3 nucleotides: TGTGCCAGCAGCCCCGCCCTTAGCGGGACGAGGGGGGGCGAGCAGTTCTTC.

This clonotype was seen a handful of times. This rearrangement joins TRBV4-1 to TRBJ1-2, with TRBD1 as a possible D gene (5 bases). Germline-derived CDR1 and CDR2 are MGHRA and YSYEKL. The CDR3 sequence is 15 residues long. The V end lost 11 bases, the J end lost 0 bases, and 19 bases lay between the germline ends. CDR3 loop: CAARTLGTSNYGYTF. The CDR3 bases are TGCGCCGCACGAACCCTAGGGACGTCTAACTATGGCTACACCTTC.

This clonotype was observed a handful of times. The chain is built from TRBV20-1 and TRBJ2-3; D ambiguous. The germline V gene encodes CDR1 DFQATT and CDR2 SNEGSKA (reference sequence). Trimming left V 2 bases short and J 2 bases short, with 5 bases between. The CDR3 has 12 residues. The chain's CDR3 is CSARRNTDTQYF. The CDR3 region has the DNA TGCAGTGCTAGACGCAACACAGATACGCAGTATTTT.

Many counts were recorded for this clonotype. The chain employs TRBV2 and TRBJ2-3; 8 bases agree with TRBD2. Germline V gene lookup returns CDR1 SNHLY and CDR2 FYNNEI. The CDR3 has 16 amino acids. J was trimmed by 0 bases and V by 3 bases; bases with no gene match: 5. In DNA, the CDR3 is TGTGCCAGCAGTGATCGCGGGGGGTTCAGCACAGATACGCAGTATTTT. Its protein is CASSDRGGFSTDTQYF.

This clonotype was observed at least ten times. This chain uses TRBV7-8 with TRBJ2-3, with TRBD2 matching over 8 bases. The junction had 9 bases not matched to a gene; V was cut back by 10 bases and J by 0 bases. The CDR3 has 15 residues. Per germline, CDR1 SGHVS and CDR2 FQNEAQ. Here the CDR3 reads CATQSGGPSTDTQYF. The CDR3, as DNA: TGTGCCACCCAATCGGGGGGGCCTAGCACAGATACGCAGTATTTT.

This clonotype was recorded many times. The rearrangement uses TRBV6-5 and TRBJ1-4; D gene unclear. V lost 2 bases, J lost 4 bases, and 11 bases lay in between. Germline CDR1 is MNHEY and CDR2 is SVGAGI. There are 15 residues in the CDR3. The DNA for the CDR3 is TGTGCCAGCAGTTACGGCGAAGGTCTTAATGAAAAACTGTTTTTT. The encoded protein is CASSYGEGLNEKLFF.

This clonotype was seen at least ten times. This sequence joins TRBV6-1 and TRBJ1-5; TRBD1 agrees at 9 bases. Germline V gives CDR1 MNHNS, CDR2 SASEGT. The CDR3 runs to 14 residues. V lost 6 bases, J lost 7 bases, and 7 bases stayed unmatched. The CDR3 DNA is TGTGCCAGCAGGGACGGGACAGGGAGCCAGCCCCAGCATTTT. Translated: CASRDGTGSQPQHF.

This clonotype has more than one count but fewer than ten. The chain is built from TRBV12-3 or TRBV12-4 and TRBJ2-7, with D hard to call. The CDR3 has 15 amino acids. Trimming shortened V by 6 bases and J by 4 bases, and 19 bases separated the two germline ends. CDR3 sequence: CASSETVGLGYEQYF. CDR3 DNA sequence: TGTGCCAGCAGCGAAACTGTCGGGCTCGGGTACGAGCAGTACTTC.

This clonotype appeared a few times. The chain couples TRBV2 to TRBJ2-5, with 7 nucleotides matching TRBD1. J lost 4 bases, V lost 7 bases, and 9 bases had no gene match. There are 14 residues in the CDR3. Germline assignment: CDR1 SNHLY and CDR2 FYNNEI. The CDR3 DNA is TGTGCCAGCAAGAAACAGGGGACGGGAGAGACCCAGTACTTC. It translates to CASKKQGTGETQYF. The full variable domain, its missing parts supplied by reference TRBV2 and TRBJ2-5, is EPEVTQTPSHQVTQMGQEVILRCVPISNHLYFYWYRQILGQKVEFLVSFYNNEISEKSEIFDDQFSVERPDGSNFTLKIRSTKLEDSAMYFCASKKQGTGETQYFGPGTRLLVL.

The chain recombines TRBV29-1 with TRBJ2-2; TRBD2 is a possible D gene (5 bases). There are 12 residues in the CDR3. From germline, CDR1 is SQVTM and CDR2 ANQGSEA. In nucleotides, the CDR3 is TGCACCGCGGGCCCAAACACCGGGGAGCTGTTTTTT. This translates into CTAGPNTGELFF.

V is TRBV3-1 and J is TRBJ1-6, with D unclear. The CDR3 totals 14 residues. Germline lookup yields CDR1 LGHDT and CDR2 YNNKEL (reference sequence). V was shortened by 4 bases and J by 10 bases, with 14 bases between the two germline ends. The CDR3 coding sequence is TGTGCCAGCAGCCGCACGGGGAGTCGGTCACCCCTCCACTTT. It codes for CASSRTGSRSPLHF.

The gene calls are TRBV13 and TRBJ2-1; 12 bases fit TRBD2. The germline V gene has CDR1 PRHDT and CDR2 FYEKMQ (reference sequence). The J segment lost 6 bases and the V segment lost 5 bases, leaving 14 bases of the junction unmatched. The CDR3 sequence is 18 residues long. The CDR3 sequence is CASSTEGLAGGPLNEQFF. The DNA of the CDR3 is TGTGCCAGCAGCACAGAGGGGCTAGCGGGGGGGCCTCTCAATGAGCAGTTCTTC.

This clonotype has only a few counts. The junction shows a germline mismatch at one end, possibly a read error. The V gene is TRBV5-6, the J gene TRBJ1-2; the match to TRBD1 covers 11 bases. Germline V lookup: CDR1 SGHDT, CDR2 YYEEEE. CDR3 length: 13 amino acids. In nucleotides, the CDR3 is TGTGCCAGCAGCTCCGGGACAGGGGGTTCCGTTTCCTTC. Translating gives CASSSGTGGSVSF.

J is TRBJ1-1 and V is TRBV7-9; D ambiguous. The V end was cut by 3 bases, the J end by 1 base, with 12 bases between. In germline, CDR1 is SEHNR, CDR2 FQNEAQ (reference sequence). The CDR3 is 15 amino acids. This CDR3 reads CASSLGRPANTEAFF. CDR3 nucleotides: TGTGCCAGCAGCTTGGGTAGACCTGCGAACACTGAAGCTTTCTTT.

This clonotype turned up a few times. CDR3 sequence: CASTGGNGELFF. As DNA, the CDR3 is TGCGCCAGCACCGGGGGGAACGGGGAGCTGTTTTTT. The rearrangement uses TRBV10-1 and TRBJ2-2; 7 positions agree with TRBD2. The CDR3 length is 12 residues. V dropped 7 bases and J dropped 7; count of bases not matched to a gene: 3. Per the germline V gene, CDR1 is WNHNN and CDR2 is SYGVQD (reference sequence).